This TCR beta chain was sequenced for a study of early stage breast cancer tumors. Study background: Most of the 16 invasive tumors were ER+, PR+ and HER2-.

This clone was detected once. Sequencing used immunoSEQ multiplex PCR; TCRdb keeps in-frame clones, though not all of them. The data hold about 28,000 clones, with around 50% observed a single time. The CDR3 is 17 residues long. Germline V CDR1 and CDR2: ENHRY, SYGVKD. J lost 4 bases, V lost 0 bases, and 9 bases had no gene match. Sequencing input: breast tumor tissue. This chain joins TRBV10-3 and TRBJ2-1, with 7 bases that match TRBD1. This TCR was recovered from a person in their fifties with breast cancer. CDR3 sequence: CAISESERGQPYNEQFF. The CDR3 DNA reads TGTGCCATCAGTGAGTCAGAAAGGGGACAGCCATACAATGAGCAGTTCTTC.